The rows below give T cell receptor beta chains drawn from one sample of a study of PD-1 blockade in mismatch repair-deficient tumors. Sequencing used immunoSEQ multiplex PCR; TCRdb keeps in-frame clones, though not all of them. The repertoire includes approximately 60,000 clones, roughly 88% of them detected once, and approximately 15% sits in the top ten. This sample comprised peripheral blood, obtained 52 weeks after starting pembrolizumab. Receptors were obtained from an adult with mismatch repair-deficient cancer. Each CDR3 is given with its conserved first and last residue. Fields, in order: D gene, clone size, J gene, V gene, CDR3 protein, CDR3 DNA. The D gene is left open where the match is weak. The size of a clone is reported for some rows only, either as once, few or many, or as a class for expanded clones.

>-|-|TRBJ2-1|TRBV9
CASSPRGRGSYNEQFF
TGTGCCAGCAGCCCCCGAGGCAGGGGCTCCTACAATGAGCAGTTCTTC
>-|-|TRBJ1-1|TRBV13
CASSLSGSARNTEAFF
TGTGCCAGCAGCCTCTCGGGCTCCGCAAGGAACACTGAAGCTTTCTTT
>TRBD1|-|TRBJ2-7|TRBV19
CASKAGQGFNEQYF
TGTGCCAGTAAGGCGGGACAGGGGTTCAACGAGCAGTACTTC
>-|-|TRBJ2-1|TRBV7-9
CASSLALAVYNEQFF
TGTGCCAGCAGCTTAGCCTTAGCGGTCTACAATGAGCAGTTCTTC
>TRBD2|-|TRBJ2-1|TRBV5-1
CASSLSSGTNNEQFF
TGCGCCAGCAGCTTGTCTAGCGGGACGAACAATGAGCAGTTCTTC
>-|-|TRBJ2-5|TRBV5-1
CASSFDQETQYF
TGCGCCAGCAGCTTCGATCAAGAGACCCAGTACTTC
>-|-|TRBJ2-1|TRBV2
CALIIDRRDYNEQFF
TGTGCCCTTATTATAGACCGAAGGGATTACAATGAGCAGTTCTTC
>-|medium-sized|TRBJ1-3|TRBV30
CAWKASGNTIYF
TGTGCCTGGAAGGCCTCTGGAAACACCATATATTTT
>-|-|TRBJ2-3|TRBV19
CASSISAVFTDTQYF
TGTGCCAGTAGTATCTCCGCGGTTTTCACAGATACGCAGTATTTT
>-|-|TRBJ2-1|TRBV11-2
CASRRLGTGFEQFF
TGTGCCAGCAGGAGACTTGGTACAGGGTTTGAGCAGTTCTTC
>-|-|TRBJ1-2|TRBV11-2
CASSLDEGVNYGYTF
TGTGCCAGCAGCTTAGATGAAGGGGTGAACTATGGCTACACCTTC
>-|-|TRBJ2-7|TRBV21-1
CASSKGRGGDRGRREQYF
TGTGCCAGCAGCAAAGGACGGGGAGGGGACAGGGGGCGCCGGGAGCAGTACTTC
>TRBD1|-|TRBJ2-7|TRBV2
CASSEHGTGSSYEQYF
TGTGCCAGCAGTGAACACGGGACAGGGTCCTCCTACGAGCAGTACTTC
>-|-|TRBJ2-1|TRBV4-1
CASSQEGGLNSEQFF
TGCGCCAGCAGCCAAGAGGGAGGCCTTAACAGTGAGCAGTTCTTC
>TRBD2|-|TRBJ2-7|TRBV4-3
CASSRDAGDSRQYF
TGCGCCAGCAGCCGAGACGCGGGGGACTCCCGGCAGTACTTC
>-|-|TRBJ2-1|TRBV5-5
CASGRSRSSYNEQFF
TGTGCCAGCGGAAGGAGCCGGAGCTCCTACAATGAGCAGTTCTTC
>-|-|TRBJ2-7|TRBV10-1
CATLSIRKSYEQYF
TGCGCCACCTTGAGCATTAGAAAAAGCTACGAGCAGTACTTC
>TRBD1|-|TRBJ2-6|TRBV9
CASSARDRVYTGANVLTF
TGTGCCAGCAGCGCTCGGGACAGGGTATATACTGGGGCCAACGTCCTGACTTTC
>TRBD1|-|TRBJ2-7|TRBV19
CASSMTGGEYEQYF
TGTGCCAGTAGTATGACAGGGGGCGAGTACGAGCAGTACTTC
>-|few|TRBJ1-5|TRBV10-3
CAISESSDQPQHF
TGTGCCATCAGTGAGTCTAGTGATCAGCCCCAGCATTTT
>-|-|TRBJ2-3|TRBV2
CASRAGSTDTQYF
TGTGCCAGCAGAGCCGGAAGCACAGATACGCAGTATTTT
>TRBD2|-|TRBJ2-7|TRBV6-1
CASSSGGSYEQYF
TGTGCCAGCAGTTCGGGGGGTAGCTACGAGCAGTACTTC
>-|-|TRBJ1-3|TRBV4-3
CASSQDYGVRGDGNTIYF
TGCGCCAGCAGCCAAGATTATGGGGTGAGGGGCGATGGAAACACCATATATTTT
>-|-|TRBJ2-2|TRBV7-6
CASSLGPQEVTGELFF
TGTGCCAGCAGCTTAGGTCCACAGGAGGTCACCGGGGAGCTGTTTTTT
>-|-|TRBJ2-7|TRBV9
CASSPSAGSSYEQYF
TGTGCCAGCAGCCCCTCCGCGGGGAGCTCCTACGAGCAGTACTTC
>-|few|TRBJ1-1|TRBV18
CASSPGGANTEAFF
TGTGCCAGCTCACCAGGGGGGGCGAACACTGAAGCTTTCTTT
>-|-|TRBJ2-7|TRBV30
CAWSAGTINEQYF
TGTGCCTGGAGTGCCGGGACAATCAACGAGCAGTACTTC
>TRBD1|-|TRBJ1-1|TRBV5-1
CASTRTGGRVTEAFF
TGCGCCAGCACCAGGACAGGGGGCAGGGTAACTGAAGCTTTCTTT
>-|once|TRBJ1-5|TRBV6-1
CASSEYSQGGLGNQPQHF
TGTGCCAGCAGTGAATACTCACAGGGCGGCCTTGGCAATCAGCCCCAGCATTTT
>TRBD1|-|TRBJ2-5|TRBV10-3
CAISESRGGRLAETQYF
TGTGCCATCAGTGAGTCAAGAGGGGGCCGGTTGGCAGAGACCCAGTACTTC